These T cell receptor beta chains were read from a single sample in a study of T-cell reconstitution after alpha-beta-depleted transplantation in children. TCRdb ran MiXCR on the PCR reads and lists one entry per CDR3 protein. This table has hundreds of thousands of distinct CDR3 sequences, roughly 16% appearing once. This sample comprised PBMCs, mostly from graft donor cells, obtained 360 days after TCRalphabeta/CD19-depleted stem cell transplant. All receptors come from a male patient between 2 and 15 years old who had a stem cell transplant for acute lymphoblastic leukemia, so the T cells may come from the graft donor. CDR3s include the opening cysteine and the closing phenylalanine or tryptophan. The D gene is left open where the match is weak. Some rows have no size entry. The others give once, few or many, or a class for an expanded clone.

d_gene	v_gene	abundance	j_gene	CDR3nt	CDR3aa
TRBD2	TRBV9	.	TRBJ2-1	TGTGCCAGCAGCGTAGGTTCTAGCGGATACAATGAGCAGTTCTTC	CASSVGSSGYNEQFF
.	TRBV28	.	TRBJ2-3	TGTGCCCTGGGGGGCTCCACAGATACGCAGTATTTT	CALGGSTDTQYF
.	TRBV20-1	.	TRBJ1-3	TGCAGTGCTAGTGGGGGCGGAAACACCATATATTTT	CSASGGGNTIYF
TRBD1	TRBV20-1	few	TRBJ2-5	TGCAGTGCTAGGCCCGGGACAGGGAAACAAGAGACCCAGTACTTC	CSARPGTGKQETQYF
TRBD2	TRBV25-1	.	TRBJ2-2	TGTGCCAGCAGTGAATTGGGCGGGAGCGGGGAGCTGTTTTTT	CASSELGGSGELFF
.	TRBV5-1	many	TRBJ2-2	TGCGCCAGCAGCTTGACTACCACCGGGGAGCTGTTTTTT	CASSLTTTGELFF
.	TRBV4-1	.	TRBJ1-4	TGCGCCAGCAGCCAAGTTGCGACAGGACCCGAAAAACTGTTTTTT	CASSQVATGPEKLFF
TRBD1	TRBV4-2	.	TRBJ1-1	TGTGCCAGCAGCCAGTACATATCAGGGGGAAGCACTGAAGCTTTCTTT	CASSQYISGGSTEAFF
.	TRBV28	.	TRBJ1-5	TGTGCCAGCAGTGGCAGCGATCAGCCCCAGCATTTT	CASSGSDQPQHF
.	TRBV5-1	many	TRBJ2-5	TGCGCCAGCAGCCGGACTCTTCAAGAGACCCAGTACTTC	CASSRTLQETQYF
TRBD2	TRBV10-3	few	TRBJ2-7	TGTGCCATCAGTGAGTCGGGGACTAGCGGGAGAGGGGCCTACGAGCAGTACTTC	CAISESGTSGRGAYEQYF
.	TRBV18	.	TRBJ2-7	TGTGCCAGCTCATCGCTAGGGTACGAGCAGTACTTC	CASSSLGYEQYF